A selection of T cell receptor beta chains follows, all from one sample in a study of early stage breast cancer tumors. The assay was immunoSEQ multiplex PCR, and TCRdb's table has in-frame clones only and misses some. Among about 31,000 clones listed, around 75% were seen once. The sample taken for sequencing was blood. The receptors shown here come from a person aged 40 to 49 with breast cancer. Each CDR3 is given with its conserved first and last residue. D genes are given only for firm matches. Expanded clones get a size class; other rows say once, few or many, or leave the size out.

d_call	clone_size	v_call	j_call	cdr3_aa	cdr3_nt
-	-	TRBV12-5	TRBJ2-3	CASGGDADTQYF	TGTGCTAGTGGCGGAGACGCAGATACGCAGTATTTT
-	few	TRBV11-2	TRBJ2-1	CASSMGLTNEQFF	TGTGCCAGCAGCATGGGGTTAACCAATGAGCAGTTCTTC
-	-	TRBV5-5	TRBJ2-5	CASSLARGLFETQYF	TGTGCCAGCAGCTTGGCACGGGGGCTCTTTGAGACCCAGTACTTC
-	-	TRBV7-2	TRBJ1-1	CASSSNVDTEAFF	TGTGCCAGCAGCTCGAACGTAGACACTGAAGCTTTCTTT
TRBD1	-	TRBV18	TRBJ1-1	CASSLGQGNTEAFF	TGTGCCAGCTCACTGGGACAGGGGAACACTGAAGCTTTCTTT
-	-	TRBV11-2	TRBJ2-4	CASSSESPNIQYF	TGTGCCAGCAGCTCCGAGAGTCCCAACATTCAGTACTTC
-	-	TRBV7-6	TRBJ2-5	CASNGADGYGQETQYF	TGTGCCAGCAATGGGGCCGATGGATATGGCCAAGAGACCCAGTACTTC
TRBD2	-	TRBV27	TRBJ2-7	CASSFRTSGGSEQYF	TGTGCCAGCAGTTTCCGGACTAGCGGGGGCTCCGAGCAGTACTTC
-	-	TRBV4-1	TRBJ2-2	CASSPLDRSNTGELFF	TGCGCCAGCAGCCCGCTGGACCGTTCGAACACCGGGGAGCTGTTTTTT
TRBD2	-	TRBV27	TRBJ2-7	CASSSGSKGRVSPPVYEQYF	TGTGCCAGCTCGTCAGGGTCAAAAGGGAGGGTCTCGCCGCCGGTCTACGAGCAGTACTTC
TRBD2	-	TRBV7-2	TRBJ2-7	CASSSTSGTYEQYF	TGTGCCAGCAGCTCGACTAGCGGAACCTACGAGCAGTACTTC
-	few	TRBV4-1	TRBJ1-5	CASSQQPHQPQHF	TGCGCCAGCAGCCAACAGCCTCATCAGCCCCAGCATTTT
TRBD1	few	TRBV5-1	TRBJ2-7	CASSLGDRDRSYEQYF	TGCGCCAGCAGCTTGGGAGACAGGGATAGGTCCTACGAGCAGTACTTC
-	-	TRBV29-1	TRBJ1-2	CSAVQGSAGYTF	TGCAGCGCCGTACAGGGTTCAGCTGGCTACACCTTC
-	-	TRBV4-3	TRBJ1-1	CASSQTVLSEAFF	TGCGCCAGCAGTCAGACAGTACTATCTGAAGCTTTCTTT
TRBD1	once	TRBV10-3	TRBJ1-5	CAISARTGSQPQHF	TGTGCCATCAGTGCCCGGACAGGGAGTCAGCCCCAGCATTTT
-	few	TRBV1	TRBJ2-7	CTDGTALYEQYF	TGCACTGACGGAACGGCACTCTACGAGCAGTACTTC
TRBD2	-	TRBV5-8	TRBJ2-7	CASSLFYGVAGGQAYEQYF	TGTGCCAGCAGCTTGTTTTATGGAGTAGCGGGAGGCCAAGCCTACGAGCAGTACTTC
TRBD2	-	TRBV11-3	TRBJ2-2	CASSFWREGELFF	TGTGCCAGCAGCTTTTGGCGGGAGGGGGAGCTGTTTTTT
-	few	TRBV7-9	TRBJ2-2	CAPTAEGANTGELFF	TGTGCCCCCACTGCGGAGGGTGCGAACACCGGGGAGCTGTTTTTT
-	-	TRBV2	TRBJ1-1	CARLLSLYRVTEAFF	TGTGCCAGATTATTAAGTCTATACAGGGTCACTGAAGCTTTCTTT
TRBD1	-	TRBV2	TRBJ2-3	CASSRTGGTDTQYF	TGTGCCAGCAGTCGGACAGGGGGCACAGATACGCAGTATTTT
-	few	TRBV2	TRBJ1-1	CASSDRWAGAEAFF	TGTGCCAGCAGTGATAGGTGGGCTGGCGCTGAAGCTTTCTTT
TRBD2	-	TRBV7-6	TRBJ2-3	CASSLTASGSLSTDTQYF	TGTGCCAGCAGCTTAACCGCTAGCGGGAGTCTGAGCACAGATACGCAGTATTTT
-	-	TRBV19	TRBJ1-3	CASSKNRDSGNTIYF	TGTGCCAGTAGTAAAAACAGAGATTCTGGAAACACCATATATTTT
-	-	TRBV28	TRBJ1-5	CASLSGQGYNQPQHF	TGTGCCAGCCTGAGTGGTCAGGGATACAATCAGCCCCAGCATTTT
-	-	TRBV5-1	TRBJ2-3	CASSTATGDTQYF	TGCGCCAGCAGCACCGCGACAGGAGATACGCAGTATTTT
TRBD1	once	TRBV27	TRBJ2-7	CASSYDRGASYEQYF	TGTGCCAGCAGCTACGACAGGGGGGCATCCTACGAGCAGTACTTC
-	-	TRBV7-2	TRBJ2-3	CASSLANRWDTQYF	TGTGCCAGCAGCTTAGCCAACCGTTGGGATACGCAGTATTTT
TRBD2	-	TRBV14	TRBJ2-5	CASSPGRLARAAETQYF	TGTGCCAGCAGCCCCGGACGACTAGCGAGGGCGGCAGAGACCCAGTACTTC
-	-	TRBV2	TRBJ2-1	CASSEWRGGQFF	TGTGCCAGCAGTGAATGGCGGGGTGGACAGTTCTTC
-	-	TRBV7-3	TRBJ2-1	CASSLGPKNEQFF	TGTGCCAGCAGCTTGGGCCCGAAGAATGAGCAGTTCTTC
TRBD2	-	TRBV5-4	TRBJ2-2	CASSLMTSGSTGELFF	TGTGCCAGCAGCTTAATGACTAGCGGGAGCACCGGGGAGCTGTTTTTT
-	-	TRBV7-2	TRBJ2-5	CASSLAGRFEETQYF	TGTGCCAGCAGCTTAGCCGGGAGATTTGAAGAGACCCAGTACTTC
-	once	TRBV27	TRBJ2-2	CASRTGTLNTGELFF	TGTGCCAGCAGGACCGGGACTTTGAACACCGGGGAGCTGTTTTTT
-	-	TRBV16	TRBJ2-1	CASSQASSKDEQFF	TGTGCCAGCAGCCAAGCCTCCAGCAAGGATGAGCAGTTCTTC
-	few	TRBV5-5	TRBJ1-3	CASSIPGGNTIYF	TGTGCCAGCAGCATCCCGGGGGGAAACACCATATATTTT
-	-	TRBV5-6	TRBJ2-7	CASSLEYEQYF	TGTGCCAGCAGCTTGGAATACGAGCAGTACTTC
-	-	TRBV9	TRBJ2-3	CASSARRGVSTDTQYF	TGTGCCAGCAGCGCCCGTAGGGGGGTTAGTACAGATACGCAGTATTTT
-	-	TRBV28	TRBJ2-7	CASSLSAGHYEQYF	TGTGCCAGCAGTTTATCCGCAGGGCACTACGAGCAGTACTTC
-	once	TRBV28	TRBJ2-1	CASRSVEDNEQFF	TGTGCCAGCAGGTCGGTGGAGGACAATGAGCAGTTCTTC
TRBD1	-	TRBV28	TRBJ1-2	CASRGGRGARGRGLSGYTF	TGTGCCAGCAGAGGCGGTCGGGGGGCTCGTGGCAGGGGGCTGTCTGGCTACACCTTC
-	-	TRBV6-5	TRBJ2-1	CASSYGRRDEQFF	TGTGCCAGCAGTTACGGGCGGAGGGATGAGCAGTTCTTC
-	-	TRBV27	TRBJ2-7	CASSLGGRVSYEQYF	TGTGCCAGCAGTTTAGGGGGACGGGTCTCCTACGAGCAGTACTTC
TRBD1	few	TRBV15	TRBJ2-4	CATSAHRGRVVIQYF	TGTGCCACCAGCGCTCACAGGGGGCGGGTAGTCATTCAGTACTTC
-	-	TRBV4-3	TRBJ2-5	CASSQARGGYQETQYF	TGCGCCAGCAGCCAGGCGCGTGGGGGCTACCAAGAGACCCAGTACTTC
-	few	TRBV28	TRBJ1-2	CASSLTGNYGYTF	TGTGCCAGCAGCCTAACAGGGAACTATGGCTACACCTTC
TRBD2	-	TRBV10-2	TRBJ2-2	CASSSGTSGPNTGELFF	TGCGCCAGCAGCTCCGGGACTAGCGGGCCAAACACCGGGGAGCTGTTTTTT
-	-	TRBV28	TRBJ2-3	CASNAGIDTQYF	TGTGCCAGCAACGCGGGCATTGATACGCAGTATTTT
-	few	TRBV5-1	TRBJ1-1	CASSLATGGNTEAFF	TGCGCCAGCAGCTTGGCCACTGGGGGGAACACTGAAGCTTTCTTT
-	few	TRBV29-1	TRBJ1-1	CSVMSGNTEAFF	TGCAGCGTTATGAGTGGTAACACTGAAGCTTTCTTT
TRBD1	-	TRBV28	TRBJ1-1	CASSIRTGGEAFF	TGTGCCAGCAGTATCCGGACAGGGGGTGAAGCTTTCTTT
-	-	TRBV5-4	TRBJ2-7	CASSVGSSYEQYF	TGTGCCAGCAGCGTCGGGAGTAGCTACGAGCAGTACTTC
-	-	TRBV11-1	TRBJ1-2	CASSFDFSGGVYGYTF	TGTGCCAGCAGCTTCGATTTTAGCGGTGGAGTCTATGGCTACACCTTC
TRBD1	-	TRBV19	TRBJ2-6	CASSMGQGPSGANVLTF	TGTGCCAGTAGTATGGGACAGGGTCCCTCTGGGGCCAACGTCCTGACTTTC
TRBD1	-	TRBV30	TRBJ2-6	CAWSRTGEANVLTF	TGTGCCTGGAGTCGAACAGGGGAGGCCAACGTCCTGACTTTC